This TCR beta chain was sequenced for a study of T cells after yellow fever vaccination. UMIs and a universal primer site were added when TCR cDNA was made by 5'RACE template switching. TCRdb ran MiXCR on the 5' RACE reads and lists one entry per CDR3 protein. Of approximately 150,000 distinct CDR3 sequences listed, roughly 6.4% are singletons. This TCR came from a man in his late teens or twenties who received the YFV17D yellow fever vaccine. The sequencing used CD4+ T cells sorted from PBMCs, collected on the day of the first yellow fever vaccination.

The chain's CDR3 is CAISAPGTEAFF. Written as DNA, the CDR3 is TGTGCCATCAGTGCGCCAGGCACTGAAGCTTTCTTT. The chain is built from TRBV10-3 and TRBJ1-1; D remains unclear. Between the trimmed V and J ends, which lost 4 bases and 4 bases, there was a span of 7 bases. Germline V gene data show CDR1 as ENHRY and CDR2 as SYGVKD. This CDR3 comprises 12 residues.